This record concerns one TCR beta chain sequence. This entry comes from a study of T cell changes during pregnancy in multiple sclerosis. Germline CDR1 SEHNR, CDR2 FQNEAQ (reference sequence). The germline V and J ends were trimmed by 1 base and 6 bases, with 22 bases remaining between them. The CDR3 totals 17 residues. TCRdb keeps only in-frame clones here, not all; method: immunoSEQ multiplex PCR. The profile covers 84,000 or so clones, with about 94% appearing a single time and roughly 2.5% taken by the ten largest. This clonotype originated in a female donor with multiple sclerosis, enrolled in a pregnancy study. The material sequenced was peripheral blood, taken in the third trimester of pregnancy. The rearrangement joins TRBV7-9 to TRBJ2-7, with D maybe TRBD1 (7 bases). In DNA form, the CDR3 reads TGTGCCAGCAGCTTAGGGCGGGACAGCCTAACCCGAGCCGAGCAGTACTTC. Encoded protein: CASSLGRDSLTRAEQYF.